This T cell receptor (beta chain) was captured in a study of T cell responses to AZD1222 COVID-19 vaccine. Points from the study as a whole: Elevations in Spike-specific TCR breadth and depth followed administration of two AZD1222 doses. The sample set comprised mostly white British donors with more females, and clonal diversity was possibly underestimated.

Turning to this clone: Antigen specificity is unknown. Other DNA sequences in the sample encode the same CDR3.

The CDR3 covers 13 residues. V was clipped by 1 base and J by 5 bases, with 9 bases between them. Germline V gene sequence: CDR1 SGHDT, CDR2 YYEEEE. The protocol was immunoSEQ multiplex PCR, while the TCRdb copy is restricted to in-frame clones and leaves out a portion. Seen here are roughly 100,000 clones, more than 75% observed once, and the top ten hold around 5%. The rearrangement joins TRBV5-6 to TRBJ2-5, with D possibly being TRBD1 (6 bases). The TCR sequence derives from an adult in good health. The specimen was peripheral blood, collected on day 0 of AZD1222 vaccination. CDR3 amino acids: CASSLYRVETQYF. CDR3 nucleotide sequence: TGTGCCAGCAGCTTGTACAGGGTGGAGACCCAGTACTTC.